Listed here are 23 T cell receptor beta chains from one sample, sequenced in a study of blood T cell repertoires in COVID-19. Assay: immunoSEQ multiplex PCR; the TCRdb copy retains only in-frame clones and omits some. The data contain about 220,000 clones, around 89% of them singletons. The specimen sequenced was PBMCs or T cells enriched from blood (not recorded which). These receptors were taken from a woman aged 18-35 years in a cohort exposed to, infected with or recovered from COVID-19 (not recorded which).

V gene TRBV4-2 combines with J gene TRBJ2-5, with 8 bases identical to TRBD2. The CDR3 contains 16 residues. The trim removed 1 base at V and 3 bases at J, leaving 7 bases unmatched. From germline, CDR1 is LGHNA and CDR2 YNFKEQ. CDR3 loop: CASSQVAAGGKETQYF. The CDR3 coding sequence is TGTGCCAGCAGCCAAGTCGCGGCGGGAGGAAAAGAGACCCAGTACTTC.

The chain recombines TRBV7-2 with TRBJ1-6, with D uncertain. The length of the CDR3 is 12 residues. Germline-derived CDR1 and CDR2 are SGHTA and FQGNSA. Trimming stripped 1 base from V and 9 bases from J, with 4 bases between. CDR3 nucleotides: TGTGCCAGCAGCTTAGGAGGTTCACCCCTCCACTTT. Translated: CASSLGGSPLHF.

The rearrangement uses TRBV27 and TRBJ1-5, with D unresolved. The V and J ends lost 3 bases and 0 bases respectively, with 9 bases between them. Looked up from germline, CDR1 is MNHEY and CDR2 is SMNVEV (reference sequence). The CDR3 is 15 residues long. For the CDR3, the DNA is TGTGCCAGCAGTTTCGGGAGAAATAGCAATCAGCCCCAGCATTTT. It is translated as CASSFGRNSNQPQHF.

The V call is TRBV29-1, the J call TRBJ2-7, with 10 bases that match TRBD2. V was clipped by 4 bases and J by 4 bases; unmatched bases: 7. This CDR3 is built from 14 residues. Looked up from germline, CDR1 is SQVTM and CDR2 is ANQGSEA. The CDR3 is CSVALAGVWYEQYF. DNA of the CDR3: TGCAGCGTTGCTCTAGCGGGAGTCTGGTACGAGCAGTACTTC.

In this sample, this clone turned up a few times. The chain employs TRBV10-3 and TRBJ1-3; 7 bases align to TRBD1. V lost 10 bases and J lost 4; bases outside the gene matches: 7. Germline V gives CDR1 ENHRY, CDR2 SYGVKD. The CDR3 runs to 13 residues. CDR3 in amino acids: CATRQGAGNTIYF. The CDR3 nucleotides read TGTGCCACCAGACAGGGAGCCGGAAACACCATATATTTT.

This rearrangement joins TRBV6-5 to TRBJ1-2, with 7 bases fitting TRBD1. Trimming cost V 4 bases and J 0 bases; bases outside gene matches: 5. The V gene's germline CDR1 is MNHEY and CDR2 SVGAGI. The CDR3 consists of 15 residues. DNA for the CDR3: TGTGCCAGCAGTTCCCGGGACAGTGCTAACTATGGCTACACCTTC. It is translated as CASSSRDSANYGYTF.

In this sample, this clone turned up once. V gene TRBV5-6 combines with J gene TRBJ1-5; TRBD1 is a possible D gene (6 bases). The CDR3 has 14 amino acids. The V end was cut by 1 base, the J end by 7 bases, with 12 bases between. The germline V gene encodes CDR1 SGHDT and CDR2 YYEEEE. The CDR3 sequence is CASSLHRASQPQHF. The CDR3 DNA reads TGTGCCAGCAGCTTGCACAGGGCATCCCAGCCCCAGCATTTT.

The count of this clone is one. The CDR3 bases are TGTGCCAGCAGCACGGACAGGGGAACTAATGAAAAACTGTTTTTT. This sequence encodes CASSTDRGTNEKLFF. The gene calls are TRBV21-1 and TRBJ1-4; the D call of TRBD1 is as the table states it, not checked on the DNA. TRBV21-1 is a listed pseudogene. This CDR3 is 15 amino acids long.

The chain is built from TRBV10-1 and TRBJ2-2, with 7 bases matching TRBD2. Germline trimming cut 2 bases from V and 0 bases from J; bases unmatched to any gene: 6. CDR1 and CDR2 (germline): WNHNN, SYGVQD (reference sequence). The CDR3 spans 17 residues. CDR3 region: CASSEGLGGSNTGELFF. The CDR3 DNA sequence: TGCGCCAGCAGTGAGGGGCTGGGAGGGTCGAACACCGGGGAGCTGTTTTTT.

CDR3 protein: CATAPGQGAGSTEAFF. The CDR3, as DNA: TGTGCCACCGCTCCGGGACAGGGGGCAGGGAGCACTGAAGCTTTCTTT. V gene TRBV19 combines with J gene TRBJ1-1, with TRBD1 matching 12 bases. CDR1 LNHDA and CDR2 SQIVND come from the germline V gene (reference sequence). The CDR3 extends over 16 amino acids. V lost 10 bases to trimming and J lost 4 bases; unmatched junction nucleotides: 13.

This clone turned up a few times. The rearrangement joins TRBV18 to TRBJ1-3, with 7 bases identical to TRBD1. The CDR3 has 15 amino acids. V lost 5 bases to trimming and J lost 3 bases; unmatched junction nucleotides: 7. Germline CDR1 reads KGHSH; CDR2 reads LQKENI. In DNA, the CDR3 is TGTGCCAGCTCATCGAATACAGGGGTTGGAAACACCATATATTTT. This codes for CASSSNTGVGNTIYF.

The chain carries TRBV9 and TRBJ2-1, with TRBD2 matching 10 bases. Germline V lookup: CDR1 SGDLS, CDR2 YYNGEE. After removal of 4 bases from V and 8 bases from J, the junction contained 12 bases not matched to a gene. The CDR3 is made up of 16 amino acids. The CDR3 protein is CASSPRPLAGTDEQFF. CDR3 bases: TGTGCCAGCAGCCCGAGGCCACTAGCGGGGACGGATGAGCAGTTCTTC.

The chain has TRBV15 and TRBJ1-1, with a tentative D call TRBD1 (5 bases). CDR1 and CDR2 from the germline V gene are LNHNV and YYDKDF (reference sequence). The CDR3 runs 13 residues. V was clipped by 5 bases and J by 6 bases, with 13 bases between them. CDR3 nucleotides: TGTGCCACCAGCGGGGGGGGTGCCCCTGAAGCTTTCTTT. Translation: CATSGGGAPEAFF.

This clone was counted only a few times. The sample holds other DNA sequences that translate to the same CDR3. This chain uses TRBV7-9 with TRBJ1-3; 9 bases match TRBD1. Trimming cost V 5 bases and J 4 bases; bases outside gene matches: 6. This CDR3 region has 15 residues. CDR1 and CDR2 from the germline V gene are SEHNR and FQNEAQ (reference sequence). The chain's CDR3 is CASSKQGASGNTIYF. The DNA of the CDR3 is TGTGCCAGCAGCAAACAGGGGGCATCGGGAAACACCATATATTTT.

This clone was seen a single time. V gene TRBV10-3 combines with J gene TRBJ1-1, with D perhaps matching TRBD1 (5 bases). Deletions cut 6 bases from V and 2 bases from J, with 13 bases between. CDR1 and CDR2 (germline): ENHRY, SYGVKD. The CDR3 consists of 14 residues. The CDR3 DNA reads as TGTGCCATCAGCCCTGCCCAGGGCAACACTGAAGCTTTCTTT. Translated, it gives CAISPAQGNTEAFF.

On this clone: This sample also contains other DNA sequences that code for the same CDR3. The genes are TRBV11-2 and TRBJ1-1; a weak D match, TRBD1 (5 bases). V was trimmed by 1 base and J by 1 base, leaving 7 bases between them. Looked up from germline, CDR1 is SGHAT and CDR2 is FQNNGV. CDR3 length: 14 residues. The CDR3 region is CASSLGRANTEAFF. CDR3 DNA sequence: TGTGCCAGCAGCTTAGGCAGGGCGAACACTGAAGCTTTCTTT.

V is TRBV7-3 and J is TRBJ1-1; possibly TRBD1 for D (5 bases). This CDR3 is 14 amino acids long. Germline CDR1 SGHTA, CDR2 FQGTGA. V lost 1 base and J 1 base, leaving 7 bases between the germline ends. Here the CDR3 reads CASSLMGQNTEAFF. DNA for the CDR3: TGTGCCAGCAGCTTAATGGGGCAGAACACTGAAGCTTTCTTT.

This sequence joins TRBV12-3 or TRBV12-4 and TRBJ1-4, with D perhaps TRBD1 (5 bases). V lost 5 bases to trimming and J lost 5 bases, with 9 bases between them. CDR3 length equals 13 residues. The CDR3 coding sequence is TGTGCCAGCAGTGGACATCTAAATGAAAAACTGTTTTTT. It encodes CASSGHLNEKLFF.

This rearrangement joins TRBV7-9 to TRBJ1-2; D is ambiguous. Trimming cost V 5 bases and J 3 bases, with 16 bases left between them. This CDR3 contains 15 residues. Germline values: CDR1 SEHNR, CDR2 FQNEAQ (reference sequence). CDR3 coding DNA: TGTGCCAGCAGCAATCACAGTTCACCCTACTATGGCTACACCTTC. Protein product: CASSNHSSPYYGYTF.

This clone was recorded once. The genes are TRBV2 and TRBJ2-3; 8 positions match TRBD2. The CDR3 sequence is 13 residues long. The germline V gene encodes CDR1 SNHLY and CDR2 FYNNEI. Germline trimming cut 8 bases from V and 1 base from J; bases unmatched to any gene: 2. The CDR3 sequence is CASHSGGTDTQYF. As DNA, the CDR3 is TGTGCCAGCCATAGCGGGGGCACAGATACGCAGTATTTT.

The chain has TRBV5-1 and TRBJ2-6; D gene uncertain. Looked up from germline, CDR1 is SGHRS and CDR2 is YFSETQ. This CDR3 has 16 residues. Trimming removed 0 bases at V and 0 bases at J, with 7 bases between. CDR3 sequence reads: CASSLDGISGANVLTF. DNA of the CDR3: TGCGCCAGCAGCTTGGATGGCATCTCTGGGGCCAACGTCCTGACTTTC.

The gene calls are TRBV9 and TRBJ2-5; tentative D call: TRBD1 (5 bases). The CDR3 length is 15 residues. Germline V gene data show CDR1 as SGDLS and CDR2 as YYNGEE. V lost 0 bases to trimming and J lost 1 base, with 10 bases between them. CDR3 bases: TGTGCCAGCAGCGTAGAAGGAGACAGCCAAGAGACCCAGTACTTC. This gives the protein CASSVEGDSQETQYF.

The genes are TRBV7-9 and TRBJ1-6; D is uncertain. From germline, CDR1 is SEHNR and CDR2 FQNEAQ (reference sequence). This CDR3 has 14 residues. Trimming shortened V by 2 bases and J by 8 bases, and 10 bases separated the two germline ends. CDR3 nucleotides: TGTGCCAGCAGCTTATCTGACACGGATTCACCCCTCCACTTT. It encodes CASSLSDTDSPLHF. The complete variable domain, with remaining parts taken from reference TRBV7-9 and TRBJ1-6, reads DTGVSQNPRHKITKRGQNVTFRCDPISEHNRLYWYRQTLGQGPEFLTYFQNEAQLEKSRLLSDRFSAERPKGSFSTLEIQRTEQGDSAMYLCASSLSDTDSPLHFGNGTRLTVT.